This TCR beta chain was retrieved from a study of cytomegalovirus exposure and HLA in healthy donors. J lost 1 base, V lost 5 bases, and 7 bases had no gene match. CDR3 length: 16 residues. CDR1 and CDR2 from the germline V gene are MRHNA and SNTAGT. A remark on this clone: Its specificity is unknown.

Study-wide results and limits: Solely CMV serostatus was available to characterize immune exposure. Some 150 TCR beta chains were listed as cytomegalovirus-associated. Earlier analysis looked at TCR beta V segments, and most were productive about 90% or about 30% of the time. Later analysis demonstrated an association between a missense DCLRE1C variant and TCR beta V- and J-gene trimming.

PCR amplification relied on 60 Vbeta primers (plus 13 Jbeta primers). Produced via immunoSEQ multiplex PCR; TCRdb's table is partial and in-frame only. This sample yields some 60,000 clones, of which 70% to 75% are seen a single time; 5% to 7% belongs to the top ten. The sample consisted of PBMCs. The receptor's source is a woman aged 30 to 39 in good health and CMV-seronegative. V usage is TRBV6-4 and J usage is TRBJ2-2; 7 bases match TRBD2. CDR3 in DNA: TGTGCCAGCAGTCCCCTAGCGGCCATGAACACCGGGGAGCTGTTTTTT. Amino acids: CASSPLAAMNTGELFF.